Following are 9 T cell receptor beta chains from one sample sequenced in a study of blood T cell repertoires in COVID-19 (dated by TCRdb to 2019 to 2021). Receptor libraries were prepared by the immunoSEQ multiplex PCR assay. Here the immuneACCESS table is served through TCRdb, limited to in-frame sequences with V and J called. Missing clones are a known gap in these copies; in checked studies unresolved V genes cover under half, and the rest lacks a known reason. This sample gives around 240,000 clones in total; approximately 83% of them show up just once. Less than 4% of the sample rests with the top ten. Material for sequencing was peripheral blood. These receptors all stem from a woman in her 30s who had recovered from COVID-19.

The chain employs TRBV2 and TRBJ2-2; a possible D gene is TRBD2 (6 bases). Germline-derived CDR1 and CDR2 are SNHLY and FYNNEI. Trimming left V 2 bases short and J 5 bases short, with 9 bases between. This CDR3 region has 14 residues. CDR3 region: CASSETAGTGELFF. CDR3 DNA sequence: TGTGCCAGCAGTGAAACCGCGGGAACCGGGGAGCTGTTTTTT.

The chain has TRBV6-2 or TRBV6-3 and TRBJ1-5; TRBD1 matches at 9 bases. Per the germline V gene, CDR1 is MNHEY and CDR2 is SVGEGT. The V segment lost 5 bases and the J segment 4 bases; nucleotides outside the gene matches: 6. This CDR3 is built from 15 residues. CDR3 loop: CASSDPGQGNQPQHF. In nucleotides, the CDR3 is TGTGCCAGCAGTGACCCGGGACAGGGAAATCAGCCCCAGCATTTT.

This sequence joins TRBV9 and TRBJ2-6; 7 nucleotides line up with TRBD1. CDR1 is SGDLS and CDR2 is YYNGEE in the germline V gene. CDR3 size: 15 residues. With 3 bases clipped from V and 4 bases from J, the junction kept 4 bases outside the gene matches. Here the CDR3 reads CASSAQGSGANVLTF. In DNA, the CDR3 is TGTGCCAGCAGCGCACAGGGGTCCGGGGCCAACGTCCTGACTTTC.

This sequence joins TRBV14 and TRBJ2-7, with a possible D match to TRBD1 (5 bases). Germline loops: CDR1 SGHDN, CDR2 FVKESK. The V and J ends lost 1 base and 0 bases respectively, with 10 bases between them. The CDR3 covers 15 residues. This chain's CDR3 is CASSQGAQGSYEQYF. The DNA of the CDR3 is TGTGCCAGCAGCCAAGGAGCCCAGGGCTCCTACGAGCAGTACTTC.

V gene TRBV9 combines with J gene TRBJ2-1; D is possibly TRBD2 (6 bases). From germline, CDR1 is SGDLS and CDR2 YYNGEE. The CDR3 is 14 residues long. Deletions cut 0 bases from V and 7 bases from J, with 11 bases between. Here the CDR3 reads CASSVGGVRNEQFF. The CDR3 DNA is TGTGCCAGCAGCGTAGGGGGGGTTAGGAATGAGCAGTTCTTC.

The rearrangement uses TRBV9 and TRBJ2-1, with 16 bases fitting TRBD2. CDR3 length equals 17 residues. V was pared by 4 bases and J by 5 bases, with 6 bases of the junction left unmatched. Germline CDR1 and CDR2: SGDLS and YYNGEE. In nucleotides, the CDR3 is TGTGCCAGCAGCCTCGGGACTAGCGGGGGGGCCCACAATGAGCAGTTCTTC. Its protein product is CASSLGTSGGAHNEQFF.

The chain employs TRBV14 and TRBJ1-6; D gene uncertain. V was pared by 0 bases and J by 8 bases, with 8 bases between. The CDR3 extends over 14 amino acids. Per germline, CDR1 SGHDN and CDR2 FVKESK. This CDR3 is CASSQESSYSPLHF. As DNA, the CDR3 is TGTGCCAGCAGCCAAGAGTCCTCCTATTCACCCCTCCACTTT.

The rearrangement joins TRBV30 to TRBJ2-2, with TRBD2 matching 8 bases. Per germline, CDR1 GTSNPN and CDR2 SVGIG (reference sequence). J lost 2 bases, V lost 6 bases, and 5 bases had no gene match. The CDR3 is made up of 14 amino acids. Written as DNA, the CDR3 is TGTGCCTGCAGCGGGGGCTCTAACACCGGGGAGCTGTTTTTT. This gives the protein CACSGGSNTGELFF.

The gene calls are TRBV10-2 and TRBJ1-2; D gene unclear. V lost 3 bases and J lost 3, with 17 bases in between. Germline CDR1 and CDR2: WSHSY and SAAADI. CDR3 length: 16 amino acids. This CDR3 is CASSETWAVDDYGYTF. DNA of the CDR3: TGCGCCAGCAGTGAAACATGGGCCGTAGATGACTATGGCTACACCTTC.